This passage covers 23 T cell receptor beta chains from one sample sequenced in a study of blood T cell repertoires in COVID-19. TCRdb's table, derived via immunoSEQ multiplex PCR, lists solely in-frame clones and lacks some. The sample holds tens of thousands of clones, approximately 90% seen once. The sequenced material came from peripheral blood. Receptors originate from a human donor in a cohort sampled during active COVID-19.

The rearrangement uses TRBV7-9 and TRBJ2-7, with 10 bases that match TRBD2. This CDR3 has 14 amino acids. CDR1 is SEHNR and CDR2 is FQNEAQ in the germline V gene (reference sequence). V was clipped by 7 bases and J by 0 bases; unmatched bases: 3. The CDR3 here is CASNPSGSSYEQYF. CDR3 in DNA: TGTGCCAGCAACCCTAGCGGGAGCTCCTACGAGCAGTACTTC.

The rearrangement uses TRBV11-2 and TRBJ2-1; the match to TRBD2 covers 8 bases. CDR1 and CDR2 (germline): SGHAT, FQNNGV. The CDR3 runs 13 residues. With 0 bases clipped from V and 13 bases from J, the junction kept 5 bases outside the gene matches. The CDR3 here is CASSLDRGGPQFF. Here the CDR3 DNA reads TGTGCCAGCAGCTTAGATCGGGGGGGGCCACAGTTCTTC.

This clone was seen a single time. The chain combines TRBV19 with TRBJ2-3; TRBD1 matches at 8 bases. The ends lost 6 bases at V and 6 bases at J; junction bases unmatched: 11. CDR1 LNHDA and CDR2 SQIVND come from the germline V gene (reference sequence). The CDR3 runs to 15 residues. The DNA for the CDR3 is TGTGCCAGTAGGACGACAGGGGCGAATCCCGATACGCAGTATTTT. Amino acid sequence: CASRTTGANPDTQYF.

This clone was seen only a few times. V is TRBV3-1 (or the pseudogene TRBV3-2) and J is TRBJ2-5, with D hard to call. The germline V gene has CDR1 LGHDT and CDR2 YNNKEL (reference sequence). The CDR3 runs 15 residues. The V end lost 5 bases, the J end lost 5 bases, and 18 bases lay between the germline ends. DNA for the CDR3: TGTGCCAGCAGCACGGTAAGTCCTTTCTCTGAGACCCAGTACTTC. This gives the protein CASSTVSPFSETQYF.

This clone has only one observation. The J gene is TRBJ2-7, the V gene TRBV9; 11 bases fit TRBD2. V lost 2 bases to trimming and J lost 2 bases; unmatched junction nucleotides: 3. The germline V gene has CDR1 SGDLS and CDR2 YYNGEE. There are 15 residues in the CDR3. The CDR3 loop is CASSVTSGSAYEQYF. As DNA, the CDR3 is TGTGCCAGCAGCGTTACTAGCGGGAGTGCCTACGAGCAGTACTTC.

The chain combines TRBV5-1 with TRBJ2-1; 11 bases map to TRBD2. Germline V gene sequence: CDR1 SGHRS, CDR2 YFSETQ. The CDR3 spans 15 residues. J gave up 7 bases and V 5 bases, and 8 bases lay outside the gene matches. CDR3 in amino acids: CASRALAGGQNEQFF. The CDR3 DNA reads TGCGCCAGCAGAGCGCTAGCGGGGGGCCAGAATGAGCAGTTCTTC.

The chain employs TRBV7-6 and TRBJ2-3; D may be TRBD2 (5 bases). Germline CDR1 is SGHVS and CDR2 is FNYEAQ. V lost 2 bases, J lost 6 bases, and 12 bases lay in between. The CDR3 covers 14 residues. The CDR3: CASSLLNWRDTQYF. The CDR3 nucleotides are TGTGCCAGCAGCTTACTCAATTGGAGGGATACGCAGTATTTT.

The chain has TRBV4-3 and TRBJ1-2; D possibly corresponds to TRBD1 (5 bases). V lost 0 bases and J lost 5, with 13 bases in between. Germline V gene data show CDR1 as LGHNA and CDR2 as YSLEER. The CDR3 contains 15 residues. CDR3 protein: CASSQDQGWMYGYTF. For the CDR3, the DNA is TGCGCCAGCAGCCAAGATCAGGGTTGGATGTATGGCTACACCTTC.

The DNA of the CDR3 is TGTGCCAGTAGTATTACAGGGGGCCCTAGCAATCAGCCCCAGCATTTT. Amino acid sequence: CASSITGGPSNQPQHF. The chain links TRBV19 to TRBJ1-5; 9 nucleotides align to TRBD1. The CDR3 has 16 residues. The V gene end was trimmed by 3 bases and the J gene end by 0 bases; junction bases not matched to a gene: 3. The germline CDR1 and CDR2 sequences are LNHDA and SQIVND (reference sequence).

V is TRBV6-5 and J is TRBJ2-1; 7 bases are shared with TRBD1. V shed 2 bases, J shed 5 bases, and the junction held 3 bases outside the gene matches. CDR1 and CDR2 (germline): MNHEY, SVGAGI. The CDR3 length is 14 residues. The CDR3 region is CASSYGTENNEQFF. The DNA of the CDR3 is TGTGCCAGCAGTTACGGGACAGAAAACAATGAGCAGTTCTTC.

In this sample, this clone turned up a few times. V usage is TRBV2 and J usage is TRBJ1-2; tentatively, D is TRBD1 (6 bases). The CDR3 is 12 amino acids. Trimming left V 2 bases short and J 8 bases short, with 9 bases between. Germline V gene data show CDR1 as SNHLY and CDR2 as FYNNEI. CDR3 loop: CASSEQGPGYTF. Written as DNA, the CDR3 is TGTGCCAGCAGTGAACAGGGGCCCGGCTACACCTTC.

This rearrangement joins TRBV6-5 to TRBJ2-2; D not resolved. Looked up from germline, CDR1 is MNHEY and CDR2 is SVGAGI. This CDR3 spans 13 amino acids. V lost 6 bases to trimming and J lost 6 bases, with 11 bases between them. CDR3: CASSPTPAGELFF. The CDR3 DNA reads TGTGCCAGCAGCCCGACTCCTGCCGGGGAGCTGTTTTTT.

As DNA, the CDR3 is TGTGCCAGCAGTGTTGGTAGCGGGGGGGGCGAGCAGTACTTC. Encoded protein: CASSVGSGGGEQYF. The chain recombines TRBV2 with TRBJ2-7; 11 bases agree with TRBD2. Losses at the gene ends were 4 bases for V and 6 bases for J; bases not matched to a gene: 5. Germline V gene sequence: CDR1 SNHLY, CDR2 FYNNEI. This CDR3 is 14 amino acids long. Drawing the rest from reference TRBV2 and TRBJ2-7, the complete variable domain is EPEVTQTPSHQVTQMGQEVILRCVPISNHLYFYWYRQILGQKVEFLVSFYNNEISEKSEIFDDQFSVERPDGSNFTLKIRSTKLEDSAMYFCASSVGSGGGEQYFGPGTRLTVT.

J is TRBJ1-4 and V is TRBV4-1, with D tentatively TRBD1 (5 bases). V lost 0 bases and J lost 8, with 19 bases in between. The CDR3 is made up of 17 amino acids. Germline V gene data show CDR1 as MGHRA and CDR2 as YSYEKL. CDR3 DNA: TGCGCCAGCAGCCAAGAAGGGCAGGGTACTTCTAGAGAAAAACTGTTTTTT. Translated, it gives CASSQEGQGTSREKLFF.

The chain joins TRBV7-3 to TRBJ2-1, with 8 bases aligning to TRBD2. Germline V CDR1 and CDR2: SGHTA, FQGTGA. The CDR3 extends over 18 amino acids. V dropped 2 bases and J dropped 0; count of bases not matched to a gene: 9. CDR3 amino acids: CASSLEAGGSSSYNEQFF. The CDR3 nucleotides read TGTGCCAGCAGCTTAGAGGCGGGAGGTTCGAGCTCCTACAATGAGCAGTTCTTC.

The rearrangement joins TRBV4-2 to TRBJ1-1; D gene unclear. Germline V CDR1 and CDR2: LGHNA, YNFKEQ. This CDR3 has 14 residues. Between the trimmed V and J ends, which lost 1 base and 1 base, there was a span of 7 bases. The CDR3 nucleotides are TGTGCCAGCAGCCAAGCACTAGAGAACACTGAAGCTTTCTTT. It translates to CASSQALENTEAFF.

The CDR3 region is CASSQDGTSVYNEQFF. CDR3 nucleotides: TGCGCCAGCAGCCAAGATGGGACTAGCGTCTACAATGAGCAGTTCTTC. This chain uses TRBV4-3 with TRBJ2-1; 10 bases fit TRBD2. After removal of 0 bases from V and 3 bases from J, the junction contained 2 bases not matched to a gene. The CDR3 has 16 amino acids. Germline lookup yields CDR1 LGHNA and CDR2 YSLEER.

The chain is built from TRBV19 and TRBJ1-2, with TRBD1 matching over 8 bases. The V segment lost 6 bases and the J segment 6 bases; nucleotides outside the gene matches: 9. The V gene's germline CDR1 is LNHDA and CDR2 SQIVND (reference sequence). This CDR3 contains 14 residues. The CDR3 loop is CASRNPGQGDGYTF. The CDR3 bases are TGTGCCAGTAGGAACCCAGGACAGGGCGATGGCTACACCTTC. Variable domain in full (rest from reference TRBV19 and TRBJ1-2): DGGITQSPKYLFRKEGQNVTLSCEQNLNHDAMYWYRQDPGQGLRLIYYSQIVNDFQKGDIAEGYSVSREKKESFPLTVTSAQKNPTAFYLCASRNPGQGDGYTFGSGTRLTVV.

CDR3 nucleotide sequence: TGTGCCAGCAGCCTTGGGGGACTAGACCAAGAGACCCAGTACTTC. Protein sequence: CASSLGGLDQETQYF. The chain links TRBV9 to TRBJ2-5, with 8 bases lining up with TRBD2. Germline V gene data show CDR1 as SGDLS and CDR2 as YYNGEE. This CDR3 spans 15 amino acids. The V and J ends lost 4 bases and 0 bases, in that order; junction bases with no gene match: 5.

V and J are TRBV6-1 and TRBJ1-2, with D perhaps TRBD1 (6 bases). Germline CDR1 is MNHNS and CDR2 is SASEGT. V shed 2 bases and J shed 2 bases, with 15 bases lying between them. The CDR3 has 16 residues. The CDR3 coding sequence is TGTGCCAGCAGTGAAACCGCGGGGGCACTCAACTATGGCTACACCTTC. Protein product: CASSETAGALNYGYTF.

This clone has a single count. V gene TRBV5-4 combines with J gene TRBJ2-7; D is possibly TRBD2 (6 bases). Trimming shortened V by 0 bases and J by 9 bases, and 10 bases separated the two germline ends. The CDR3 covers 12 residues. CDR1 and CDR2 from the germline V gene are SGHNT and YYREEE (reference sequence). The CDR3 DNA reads TGTGCCAGCAGCTTGGAAGCGGGTGGGCAGTACTTC. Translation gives CASSLEAGGQYF.

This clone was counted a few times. DNA of the CDR3: TGTGCCAGCAGTTACCGGACAGGGGCTTGGATACAAGCTTTCTTT. This encodes CASSYRTGAWIQAFF. V usage is TRBV6-6 and J usage is TRBJ1-1; the match to TRBD1 covers 9 bases. The CDR3 length is 15 residues. CDR1 and CDR2 (germline): MNHNY, SVGAGI (reference sequence). V shed 2 bases and J 9 bases; nucleotides not matched to a gene: 10.

This CDR3 is CASSWGQANTGELFF. As DNA, the CDR3 is TGTGCCAGCAGCTGGGGGCAGGCGAACACCGGGGAGCTGTTTTTT. The rearrangement links TRBV6-5 to TRBJ2-2; D is possibly TRBD1 (6 bases). The V end was cut by 6 bases, the J end by 0 bases, with 11 bases between. Germline CDR1 and CDR2: MNHEY and SVGAGI. The CDR3 is 15 amino acids.